These 4 T cell receptor beta chains originate from one sample sequenced in a study of type 1 and type 2 diabetes patients. PCR was run on genomic DNA. A primer set of 30 forward and 13 reverse primers amplified the CDR3. TCRdb reprocessed the multiplex PCR reads via MiXCR and lists one record per CDR3 protein. This repertoire shows under 300,000 distinct CDR3 sequences, roughly 50% found once; its top ten account for around 15%. Sequenced input: peripheral blood mononuclear cells (PBMCs). These TCRs come from a man younger than 35 with type 2 diabetes.

The J gene is TRBJ2-3, the V gene TRBV20-1; D ambiguous. The ends were cut back, 1 base at V and 4 bases at J, with 9 bases in the middle. Germline assignment: CDR1 DFQATT and CDR2 SNEGSKA (reference sequence). This CDR3 region has 13 residues. The CDR3 reads CSARVDGADTQYF. The DNA of the CDR3 is TGCAGTGCTAGAGTCGATGGGGCAGATACGCAGTATTTT.

The chain recombines TRBV6-5 with TRBJ2-7; D gene unclear. The CDR3 totals 11 residues. CDR1 is MNHEY, CDR2 SVGAGI, per germline. V was shortened by 8 bases and J by 5 bases, with 10 bases between the two germline ends. CDR3 DNA sequence: TGTGCCAGCGTCTCGCAGAACGAGCAGTACTTC. This sequence encodes CASVSQNEQYF.

This clonotype has a handful of counts. An end of the junction does not agree with germline; a read error may underlie this. V is TRBV2 and J is TRBJ2-5, with D perhaps matching TRBD1 (6 bases). The V gene's germline CDR1 is SNHLY and CDR2 FYNNEI. CDR3 length: 14 residues. This CDR3 reads CATSEWDNQETQYF. CDR3 coding DNA: TGTGCCACCAGTGAGTGGGACAACCAAGAGACCCAGTACTTC.

Points on this clonotype: This could be a read error, since a much larger clone is one nucleotide away. The rearrangement uses TRBV25-1 and TRBJ1-1; tentatively, D is TRBD1 (5 bases). The CDR3 has 14 amino acids. Germline V lookup: CDR1 MGHDK, CDR2 SYGVNS. CDR3 sequence (DNA): TGTGCCAGCAGTAAATATGGGGGGAACACTGAAGCTTTCTTT. It is translated as CASSKYGGNTEAFF.